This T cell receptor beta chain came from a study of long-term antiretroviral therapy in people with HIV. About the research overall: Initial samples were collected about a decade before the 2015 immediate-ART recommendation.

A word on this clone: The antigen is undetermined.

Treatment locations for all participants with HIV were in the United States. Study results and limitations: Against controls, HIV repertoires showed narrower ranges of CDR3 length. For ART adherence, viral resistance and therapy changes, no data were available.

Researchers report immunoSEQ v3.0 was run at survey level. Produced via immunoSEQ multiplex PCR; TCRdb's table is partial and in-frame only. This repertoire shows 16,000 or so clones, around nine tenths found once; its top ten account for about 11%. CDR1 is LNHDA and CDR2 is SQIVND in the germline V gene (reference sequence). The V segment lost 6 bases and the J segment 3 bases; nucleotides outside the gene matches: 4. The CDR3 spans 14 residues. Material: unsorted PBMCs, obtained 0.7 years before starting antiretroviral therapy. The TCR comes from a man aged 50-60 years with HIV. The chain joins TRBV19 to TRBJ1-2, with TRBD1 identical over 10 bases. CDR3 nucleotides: TGTGCCAGTAGGGGACAGGGGTTGGACTATGGCTACACCTTC. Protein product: CASRGQGLDYGYTF.